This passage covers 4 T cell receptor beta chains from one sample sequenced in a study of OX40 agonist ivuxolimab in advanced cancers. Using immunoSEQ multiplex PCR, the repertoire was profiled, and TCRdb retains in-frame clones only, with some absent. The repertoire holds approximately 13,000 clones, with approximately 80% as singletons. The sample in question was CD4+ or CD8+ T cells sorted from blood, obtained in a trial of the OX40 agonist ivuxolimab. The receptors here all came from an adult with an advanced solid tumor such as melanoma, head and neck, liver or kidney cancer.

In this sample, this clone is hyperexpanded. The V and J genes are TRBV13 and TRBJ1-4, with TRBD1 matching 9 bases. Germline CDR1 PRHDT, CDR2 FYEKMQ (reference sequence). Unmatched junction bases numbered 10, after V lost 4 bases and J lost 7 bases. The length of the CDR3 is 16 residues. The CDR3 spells CASSSTNRGLSEKLFF. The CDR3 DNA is TGTGCCAGCAGCTCGACAAACAGGGGGCTGAGTGAAAAACTGTTTTTT.

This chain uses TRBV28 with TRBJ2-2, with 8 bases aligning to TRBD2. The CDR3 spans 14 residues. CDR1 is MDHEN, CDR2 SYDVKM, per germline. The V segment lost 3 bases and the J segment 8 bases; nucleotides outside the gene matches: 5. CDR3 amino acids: CASSFSAGAGELFF. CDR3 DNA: TGTGCCAGCAGTTTCTCAGCGGGAGCTGGGGAGCTGTTTTTT.

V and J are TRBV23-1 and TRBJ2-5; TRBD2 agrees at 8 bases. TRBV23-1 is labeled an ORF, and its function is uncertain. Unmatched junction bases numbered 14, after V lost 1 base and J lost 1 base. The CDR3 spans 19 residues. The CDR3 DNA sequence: TGCGCCAGCAGTCAATTCGGGGGTGAACGGGAGGGCCTCCAAGAGACCCAGTACTTC. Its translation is CASSQFGGEREGLQETQYF.

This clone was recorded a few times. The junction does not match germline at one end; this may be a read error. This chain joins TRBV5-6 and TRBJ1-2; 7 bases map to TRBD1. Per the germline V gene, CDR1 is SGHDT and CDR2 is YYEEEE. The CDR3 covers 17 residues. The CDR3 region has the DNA TGTGCCAGCAGTTTGGACCGGGACAGCCAATCGGACTATGGCTACACCTTC. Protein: CASSLDRDSQSDYGYTF.